This T cell receptor beta chain was sequenced in a study of T cell responses to AZD1222 COVID-19 vaccine. The CDR3 sequence is 17 residues long. The V and J ends lost 4 bases and 2 bases, in that order; junction bases with no gene match: 10. CDR1 is PRHDT, CDR2 FYEKMQ, per germline (reference sequence). Here immunoSEQ multiplex PCR was the method, and the copy in TCRdb shows in-frame clones only, minus some. This specimen shows 150,000 or so clones; the ten leading clones hold about 2%. The sequence derives from an adult in good health. The source material was peripheral blood. The chain employs TRBV13 and TRBJ2-3, with TRBD2 matching over 9 bases. This chain's CDR3 is CASSSTWSGGNTDTQYF. The CDR3 nucleotides read TGTGCCAGCAGCTCAACCTGGAGCGGGGGGAACACAGATACGCAGTATTTT. Full variable domain (outside the CDR3, taken from reference TRBV13 and TRBJ2-3): AAGVIQSPRHLIKEKRETATLKCYPIPRHDTVYWYQQGPGQDPQFLISFYEKMQSDKGSIPDRFSAQQFSDYHSELNMSSLELGDSALYFCASSSTWSGGNTDTQYFGPGTRLTVL.